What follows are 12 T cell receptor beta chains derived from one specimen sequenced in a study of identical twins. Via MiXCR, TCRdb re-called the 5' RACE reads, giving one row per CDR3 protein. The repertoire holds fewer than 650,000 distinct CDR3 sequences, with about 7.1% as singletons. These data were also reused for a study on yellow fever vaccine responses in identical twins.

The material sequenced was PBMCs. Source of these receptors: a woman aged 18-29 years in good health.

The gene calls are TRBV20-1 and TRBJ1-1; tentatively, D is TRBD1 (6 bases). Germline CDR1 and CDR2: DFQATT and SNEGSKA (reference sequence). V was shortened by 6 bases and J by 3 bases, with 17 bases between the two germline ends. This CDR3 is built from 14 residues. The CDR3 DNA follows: TGCAGTGCGAAGGGGGGGGAATGGCACACTGAAGCTTTCTTT. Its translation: CSAKGGEWHTEAFF.

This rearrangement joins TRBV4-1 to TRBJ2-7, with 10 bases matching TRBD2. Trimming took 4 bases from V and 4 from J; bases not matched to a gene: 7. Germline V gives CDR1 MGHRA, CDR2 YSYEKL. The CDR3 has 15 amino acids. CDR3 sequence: CASSPSGSGGYEQYF. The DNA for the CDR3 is TGCGCCAGCAGCCCGTCCGGTAGCGGGGGGTACGAGCAGTACTTC.

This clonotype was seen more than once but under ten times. In DNA form, the CDR3 reads TGCGCCAGCAGCACACAGGAGGGATCACTCTCGGGAAACACCATATATTTT. The encoded protein is CASSTQEGSLSGNTIYF. The genes are TRBV5-1 and TRBJ1-3, with D possibly being TRBD1 (5 bases). The V and J ends lost 4 bases and 4 bases respectively, with 21 bases between them. The CDR3 is 17 residues long. CDR1 SGHRS and CDR2 YFSETQ come from the germline V gene. Complete variable domain (other parts from reference TRBV5-1 and TRBJ1-3): KAGVTQTPRYLIKTRGQQVTLSCSPISGHRSVSWYQQTPGQGLQFLFEYFSETQRNKGNFPGRFSGRQFSNSRSEMNVSTLELGDSALYLCASSTQEGSLSGNTIYFGEGSWLTVV.

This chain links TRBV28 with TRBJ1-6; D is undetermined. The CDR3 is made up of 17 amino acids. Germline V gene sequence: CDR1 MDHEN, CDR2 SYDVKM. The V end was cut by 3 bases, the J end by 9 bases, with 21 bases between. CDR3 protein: CASSLWVPGPRISPLHF. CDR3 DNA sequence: TGTGCCAGCAGTTTGTGGGTCCCCGGACCCCGGATTTCACCCCTCCACTTT.

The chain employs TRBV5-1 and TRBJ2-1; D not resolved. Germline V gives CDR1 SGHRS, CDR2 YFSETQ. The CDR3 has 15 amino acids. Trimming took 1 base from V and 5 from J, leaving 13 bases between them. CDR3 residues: CASSLPFQSHNEQFF. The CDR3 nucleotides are TGCGCCAGCAGCTTGCCGTTTCAGTCCCACAATGAGCAGTTCTTC.

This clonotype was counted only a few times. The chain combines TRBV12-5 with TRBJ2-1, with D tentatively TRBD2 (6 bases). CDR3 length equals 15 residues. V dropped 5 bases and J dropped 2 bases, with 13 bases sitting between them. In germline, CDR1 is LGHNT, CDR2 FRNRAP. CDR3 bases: TGTGCTAGTGGTAATCGAGCGGGCCCCTACAATGAGCAGTTCTTC. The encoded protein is CASGNRAGPYNEQFF.

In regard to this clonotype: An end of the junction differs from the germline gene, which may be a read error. The CDR3 region has the DNA TGCAGTGCCAGAGCCCGGGGGAACTATGGCTACACCTTC. Protein sequence: CSARARGNYGYTF. The chain links TRBV20-1 to TRBJ1-2; D may be TRBD1 (5 bases). Germline values: CDR1 DFQATT, CDR2 SNEGSKA (reference sequence). This CDR3 is built from 13 residues.

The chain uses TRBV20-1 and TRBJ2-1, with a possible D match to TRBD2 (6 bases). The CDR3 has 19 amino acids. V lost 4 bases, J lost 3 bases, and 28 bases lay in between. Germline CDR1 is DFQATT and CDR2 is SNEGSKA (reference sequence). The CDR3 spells CSATLDLGLKLRRYNEQFF. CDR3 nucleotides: TGCAGTGCTACCCTTGACTTGGGACTCAAATTAAGGCGCTACAATGAGCAGTTCTTC.

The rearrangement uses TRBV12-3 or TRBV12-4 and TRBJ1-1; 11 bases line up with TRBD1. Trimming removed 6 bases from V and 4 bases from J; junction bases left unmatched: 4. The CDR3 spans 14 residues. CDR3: CASRSGTGGTEAFF. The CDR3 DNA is TGTGCCAGCAGGTCCGGGACAGGGGGCACTGAAGCTTTCTTT.

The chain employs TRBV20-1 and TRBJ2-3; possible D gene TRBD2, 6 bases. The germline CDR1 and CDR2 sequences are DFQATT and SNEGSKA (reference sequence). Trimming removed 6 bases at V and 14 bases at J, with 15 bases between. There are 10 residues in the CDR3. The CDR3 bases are TGCAGTGCCCGGCAGGGAGGCCGGTATTTT. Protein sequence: CSARQGGRYF.

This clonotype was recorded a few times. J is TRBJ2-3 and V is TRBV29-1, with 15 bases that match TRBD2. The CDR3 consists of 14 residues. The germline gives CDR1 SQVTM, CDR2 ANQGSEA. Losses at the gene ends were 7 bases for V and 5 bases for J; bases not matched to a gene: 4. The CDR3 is CSGTSGRALDTQYF. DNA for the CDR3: TGCAGCGGGACTAGCGGGAGGGCCTTAGATACGCAGTATTTT.

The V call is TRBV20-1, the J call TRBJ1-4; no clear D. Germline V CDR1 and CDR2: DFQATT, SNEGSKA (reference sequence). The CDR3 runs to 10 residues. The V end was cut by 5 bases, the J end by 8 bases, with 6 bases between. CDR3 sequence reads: CSAFREKLFF. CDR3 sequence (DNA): TGCAGTGCTTTCCGAGAAAAACTGTTTTTT.